Described below is a single T cell receptor beta chain sequence and its context. There are 16 residues in the CDR3. Trimming shortened V by 4 bases and J by 5 bases, and 17 bases separated the two germline ends. The germline V gene encodes CDR1 LGHDT and CDR2 YNNKEL (reference sequence). These data belong to a study of CD8 T cells in Susac syndrome. Study overall: Blood was drawn from patients with Susac syndrome. At that point, they were therapy-naive, on corticosteroids, or on intravenous immunoglobulin alone.

RNA, at about 0.5 to 1 ug, was reverse transcribed with random hexamers. The method of amplification for TCR beta CDR3 was immunoSEQ multiplex PCR, covering 54 Vbeta and 13 Jbeta. One entry per CDR3 protein results from TCRdb running MiXCR on the immunoSEQ multiplex PCR reads. Here the sample spans around 140,000 distinct CDR3 sequences, 85% to 95% being singletons. The chain is built from TRBV3-1 and TRBJ2-2; D is perhaps TRBD2 (7 bases). This receptor was obtained from a human donor with Susac syndrome. Material: CD4+ T cells from PBMCs. The CDR3 nucleotides are TGTGCCAGCAGCCCAAGGGCGGGGGCGGTAACCGGGGAGCTGTTTTTT. Its translation: CASSPRAGAVTGELFF.